Included here is one TCR beta chain sequence, with context. The antigen remains undetermined. As the method for making TCR beta libraries, quantitative 5'-RACE with molecular barcodes was used. TCRdb analysed the 5' RACE reads with MiXCR anew, one entry per CDR3 protein. The sample lists roughly 97,000 distinct CDR3 sequences; roughly 8.3% were seen once. The sample is drawn from a study of CD8 T cells in ankylosing spondylitis. CDR3 size: 15 residues. CDR1 and CDR2 from the germline V gene are SGHDN and FVKESK. V shed 3 bases and J shed 5 bases, with 16 bases lying between them. Whole-study findings and limits: Ankylosing spondylitis blood appeared to carry a characteristic TCR beta motif of 7 or 8 highly homologous variants. Within matched ankylosing spondylitis synovial fluid, disease-linked clones were reportedly significantly enriched.

The sequence was obtained from a male donor with ankylosing spondylitis or in good health (not recorded which). Sequenced: blood, either unsorted or a sorted T cell fraction (not recorded which). The chain links TRBV14 to TRBJ1-1; D possibly corresponds to TRBD1 (5 bases). The CDR3 DNA follows: TGTGCCAGCAGCCAGGCCGCCGGGGGAGCTACTGAAGCTTTCTTT. It is translated as CASSQAAGGATEAFF.